This note documents a single TCR beta chain sequence. CDR1 is MRHNA, CDR2 SNTAGT, per germline. The CDR3 has 15 residues. V was clipped by 6 bases and J by 8 bases; unmatched bases: 11. This entry belongs to a study of blood T cell repertoires in COVID-19. Only in-frame clones appear in the TCRdb table, and some are missing; sequencing was by immunoSEQ multiplex PCR. The sample has hundreds of thousands of clones; around 84% are singletons. This receptor was obtained from a man under 40 with active or convalescent COVID-19. The J gene is TRBJ2-1, the V gene TRBV6-4; 9 positions match TRBD1. Material for sequencing was peripheral blood. The DNA for the CDR3 is TGTGCCAGCAGCACGGGAACAGGGGGCCTTTATGAGCAGTTCTTC. It specifies CASSTGTGGLYEQFF.